This passage covers 9 T cell receptor beta chains from one sample sequenced in a study of STAT3 mutations in large granular lymphocyte leukemia. Notes on the study in general: At least one immunodominant TCR beta clonotype appeared in every T-cell large granular lymphocyte leukemia patient.

Produced via immunoSEQ multiplex PCR; TCRdb's table is partial and in-frame only. The table has 2,000 to 3,000 clones, roughly 31% seen once. No antigen has been identified for these receptors. The sequencing input was PBMCs. These receptors originate from a human donor with T large granular lymphocyte leukemia. Some clones in this sample may be carry-over from other donors' samples.

CDR3 bases: TGCGCCAGCAGCCCGGACTCCTACGAGCAGTACTTC. It encodes CASSPDSYEQYF. The chain recombines TRBV5-1 with TRBJ2-7; no clear D gene. The ends were cut back, 4 bases at V and 0 bases at J, with 5 bases in the middle. This CDR3 is 12 amino acids long. Germline V gene data show CDR1 as SGHRS and CDR2 as YFSETQ.

This clone was seen a few times. The chain has TRBV30 and TRBJ1-5; tentatively, D is TRBD1 (5 bases). The CDR3 has 15 amino acids. V lost 0 bases, J lost 6 bases, and 15 bases lay in between. Germline V gene data show CDR1 as GTSNPN and CDR2 as SVGIG (reference sequence). CDR3 protein: CAWSVQGVRGQPQHF. The DNA of the CDR3 is TGTGCCTGGAGTGTACAAGGGGTGCGGGGTCAGCCCCAGCATTTT.

CDR3: CATSTRTSGVELFF. The CDR3 coding sequence is TGTGCCACCAGCACCCGGACTAGCGGGGTGGAGCTGTTTTTT. The rearrangement links TRBV15 to TRBJ2-2, with 12 nucleotides matching TRBD2. CDR3 size: 14 residues. Germline CDR1 and CDR2: LNHNV and YYDKDF (reference sequence). With V trimmed by 4 bases and J by 10 bases, 4 bases remained unmatched.

The chain joins TRBV7-8 to TRBJ2-7; no clear D gene. The length of the CDR3 is 12 residues. Deletions cut 5 bases from V and 6 bases from J, with 11 bases between. Germline assignment: CDR1 SGHVS and CDR2 FQNEAQ. The CDR3: CASSRTSGEQYF. The CDR3 DNA is TGTGCCAGCAGCCGGACCTCAGGCGAGCAGTACTTC. The full variable domain, in which reference TRBV7-8 and TRBJ2-7 provide the parts outside the CDR3, is GAGVSQSPRYKVAKRGQDVALRCDPISGHVSLFWYQQALGQGPEFLTYFQNEAQLDKSGLPSDRFFAERPEGSVSTLKIQRTQQEDSAVYLCASSRTSGEQYFGPGTRLTVT.

V and J are TRBV7-9 and TRBJ2-7; D possibly uses TRBD1 or TRBD2 (5 bases each). This CDR3 contains 17 residues. Trimming took 4 bases from V and 5 from J, leaving 24 bases between them. CDR1 is SEHNR and CDR2 is FQNEAQ in the germline V gene (reference sequence). CDR3 sequence (DNA): TGTGCCAGCAGCTACCCTCCGGGACGGCGTTTGAGGGACGAGCAGTACTTC. This encodes CASSYPPGRRLRDEQYF.

The J gene is TRBJ2-7, the V gene TRBV6-6; weak D call: TRBD2 (5 bases). The CDR3 consists of 14 residues. Germline CDR1 reads MNHNY; CDR2 reads SVGAGI (reference sequence). V was shortened by 2 bases and J by 6 bases, with 14 bases between the two germline ends. Here the CDR3 reads CASSYGLLAGEQYF. CDR3 nucleotides: TGTGCCAGCAGTTACGGTCTCCTTGCGGGCGAGCAGTACTTC.

In its sample, this clone was seen a few times. This chain joins TRBV27 and TRBJ1-2; D possibly corresponds to TRBD1 (5 bases). The germline V gene has CDR1 MNHEY and CDR2 SMNVEV (reference sequence). There are 15 residues in the CDR3. Trimming cost V 6 bases and J 4 bases, with 18 bases left between them. Written as DNA, the CDR3 is TGTGCCAGCAGGATGGGGGTGGGCAAGTTCTATGGCTACACCTTC. It codes for CASRMGVGKFYGYTF.

The table lists this clone with a few counts. The chain carries TRBV7-2 and TRBJ1-6; 7 nucleotides agree with TRBD1. This CDR3 comprises 13 residues. The V segment lost 4 bases and the J segment 13 bases; nucleotides outside the gene matches: 7. The germline V gene has CDR1 SGHTA and CDR2 FQGNSA. In nucleotides, the CDR3 is TGTGCCAGCAGCTCCTCCCAGGGGGTTCCCCTCCACTTT. It encodes CASSSSQGVPLHF.

The chain recombines TRBV7-9 with TRBJ2-7; tentative D call: TRBD2 (7 bases). V lost 1 base and J lost 0, with 13 bases in between. The CDR3 runs to 16 residues. Per the germline V gene, CDR1 is SEHNR and CDR2 is FQNEAQ (reference sequence). CDR3 loop: CASSLGGGRVSYEQYF. The CDR3 DNA reads TGTGCCAGCAGCTTAGGGGGGGGCAGGGTCTCCTACGAGCAGTACTTC. Complete variable domain (other parts from reference TRBV7-9 and TRBJ2-7): DTGVSQNPRHKITKRGQNVTFRCDPISEHNRLYWYRQTLGQGPEFLTYFQNEAQLEKSRLLSDRFSAERPKGSFSTLEIQRTEQGDSAMYLCASSLGGGRVSYEQYFGPGTRLTVT.